This T cell receptor beta chain came from a study of blood T cell repertoires in COVID-19. At the level of the study: Acute and convalescent COVID-19 specimens originated in the United States, Italy and Spain. Nucleic acid was either cDNA or gDNA, and it came from T cells, B-cell-depleted T cells, or PBMCs.

Looked up from germline, CDR1 is SEHNR and CDR2 is FQNEAQ (reference sequence). V was pared by 4 bases and J by 4 bases, with 4 bases of the junction left unmatched. The CDR3 loop spans 14 amino acids. Authors' methods: Estimation of nucleated cell counts relied on the amplification of reference gene primers. Assay: immunoSEQ multiplex PCR; the TCRdb copy retains only in-frame clones and omits some. V and J calls and clone size are as listed in that table; D and trimming were resolved from the DNA. The repertoire includes 250,000 to 350,000 clones, roughly 87% of them detected once, and over 2% sits in the top ten. This clone was recorded a few times.

The sequencing input was peripheral blood. The gene calls are TRBV7-9 and TRBJ1-1; TRBD1 agrees at 9 bases. This sequence originates from a woman in her 50s who had recovered from COVID-19. Here the CDR3 DNA reads TGTGCCAGCAGCTCGGGACAGGGAAGCACTGAAGCTTTCTTT. Encoded protein: CASSSGQGSTEAFF.